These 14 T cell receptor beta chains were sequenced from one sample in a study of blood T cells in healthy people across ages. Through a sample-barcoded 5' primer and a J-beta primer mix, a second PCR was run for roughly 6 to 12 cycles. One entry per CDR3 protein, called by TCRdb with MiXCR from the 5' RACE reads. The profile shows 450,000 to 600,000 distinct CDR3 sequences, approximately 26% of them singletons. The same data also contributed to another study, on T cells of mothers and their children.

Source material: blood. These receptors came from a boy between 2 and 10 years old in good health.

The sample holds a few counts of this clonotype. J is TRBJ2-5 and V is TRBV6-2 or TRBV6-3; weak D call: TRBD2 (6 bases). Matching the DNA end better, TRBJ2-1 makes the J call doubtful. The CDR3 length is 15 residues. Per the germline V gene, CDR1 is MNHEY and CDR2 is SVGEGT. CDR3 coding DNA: TGTGCCAGCACTAGAACCGGGACTGTCTACAATGAGCAGTTCTTC. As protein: CASTRTGTVYNEQFF.

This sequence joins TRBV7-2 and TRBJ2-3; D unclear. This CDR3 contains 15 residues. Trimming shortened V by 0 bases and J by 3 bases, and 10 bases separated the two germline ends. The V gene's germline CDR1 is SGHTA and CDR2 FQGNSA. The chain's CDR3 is CASSLAGMGTDTQYF. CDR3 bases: TGTGCCAGCAGCTTAGCGGGGATGGGGACAGATACGCAGTATTTT.

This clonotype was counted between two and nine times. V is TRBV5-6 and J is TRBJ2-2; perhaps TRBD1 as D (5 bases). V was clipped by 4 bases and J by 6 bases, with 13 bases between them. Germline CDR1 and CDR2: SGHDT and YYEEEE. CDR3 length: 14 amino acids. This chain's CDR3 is CASSRWTIPGELFF. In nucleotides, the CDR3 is TGTGCCAGCAGCAGGTGGACAATTCCCGGGGAGCTGTTTTTT.

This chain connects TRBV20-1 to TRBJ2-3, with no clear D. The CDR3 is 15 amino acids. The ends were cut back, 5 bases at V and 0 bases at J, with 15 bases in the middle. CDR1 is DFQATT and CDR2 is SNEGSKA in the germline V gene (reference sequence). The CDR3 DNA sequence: TGCAGTGCTGGATCCCCTCGGGTTAGCACAGATACGCAGTATTTT. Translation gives CSAGSPRVSTDTQYF.

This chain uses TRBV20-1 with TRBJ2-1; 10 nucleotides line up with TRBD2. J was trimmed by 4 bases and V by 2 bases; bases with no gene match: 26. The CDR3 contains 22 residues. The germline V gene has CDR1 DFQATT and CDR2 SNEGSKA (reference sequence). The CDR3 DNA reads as TGCAGTGCTAGACCTCGCCCTGTACCGGGACTAGCGCTCCCGAAGCATTACAATGAGCAGTTCTTC. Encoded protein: CSARPRPVPGLALPKHYNEQFF.

The CDR3 bases are TGTGCTAGTGGTTTGGTAGAGGGCGGGATCGGCGAGCAGTACTTC. Protein sequence: CASGLVEGGIGEQYF. This chain connects TRBV12-5 to TRBJ2-5, with a possible D match to TRBD2 (6 bases). The J call may be mistaken, given a closer DNA end match to TRBJ2-7. Per the germline V gene, CDR1 is LGHNT and CDR2 is FRNRAP. The CDR3 consists of 15 residues.

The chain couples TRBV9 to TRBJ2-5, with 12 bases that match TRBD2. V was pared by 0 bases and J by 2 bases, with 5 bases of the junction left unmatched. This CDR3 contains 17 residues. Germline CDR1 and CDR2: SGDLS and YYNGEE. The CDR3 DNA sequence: TGTGCCAGCAGCGTAGAAGCTAGCGGGAGGGGGCAAGAGACCCAGTACTTC. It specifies CASSVEASGRGQETQYF.

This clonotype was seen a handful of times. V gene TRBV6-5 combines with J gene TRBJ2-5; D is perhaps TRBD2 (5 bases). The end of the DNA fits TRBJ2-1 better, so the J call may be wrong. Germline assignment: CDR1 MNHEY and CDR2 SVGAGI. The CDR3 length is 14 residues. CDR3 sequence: CASSYWAREREQFF. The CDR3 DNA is TGTGCCAGCAGTTACTGGGCCCGGGAACGTGAGCAGTTCTTC.

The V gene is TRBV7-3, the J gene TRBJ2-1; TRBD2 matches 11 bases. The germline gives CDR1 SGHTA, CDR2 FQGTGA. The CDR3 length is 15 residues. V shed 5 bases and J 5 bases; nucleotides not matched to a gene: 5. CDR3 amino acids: CASSVSGGAHNEQFF. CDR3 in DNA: TGTGCCAGCAGCGTTAGCGGGGGGGCCCACAATGAGCAGTTCTTC.

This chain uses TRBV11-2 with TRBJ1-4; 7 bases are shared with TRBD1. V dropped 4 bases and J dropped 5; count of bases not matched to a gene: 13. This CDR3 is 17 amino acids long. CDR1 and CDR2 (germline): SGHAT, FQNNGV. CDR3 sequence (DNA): TGTGCCAGCAGCTCCAGGGGGGGCCGAGCAGGAAATGAAAAACTGTTTTTT. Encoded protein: CASSSRGGRAGNEKLFF.

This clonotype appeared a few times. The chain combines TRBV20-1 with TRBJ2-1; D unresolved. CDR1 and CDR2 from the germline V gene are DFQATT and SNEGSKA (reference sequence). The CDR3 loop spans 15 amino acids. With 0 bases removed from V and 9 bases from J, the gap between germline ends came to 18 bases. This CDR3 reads CSARDKPSFDGEQFF. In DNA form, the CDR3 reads TGCAGTGCTAGAGACAAACCCTCTTTTGATGGTGAGCAGTTCTTC.

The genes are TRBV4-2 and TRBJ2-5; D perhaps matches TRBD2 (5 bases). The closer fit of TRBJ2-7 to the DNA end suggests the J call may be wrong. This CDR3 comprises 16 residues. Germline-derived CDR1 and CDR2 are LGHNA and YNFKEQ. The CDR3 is CASSQENGISSYEQYF. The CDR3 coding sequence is TGTGCCAGCAGCCAAGAAAACGGGATAAGCTCCTACGAGCAGTACTTC.

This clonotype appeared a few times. The CDR3 region is CAISGDGESSYNEQFF. DNA for the CDR3: TGTGCCATCAGTGGGGACGGGGAAAGCTCCTACAATGAGCAGTTCTTC. J is TRBJ2-1 and V is TRBV10-3, with D perhaps TRBD1 or TRBD2 (5 bases each). Germline values: CDR1 ENHRY, CDR2 SYGVKD. This CDR3 has 16 amino acids. Between the trimmed V and J ends, which lost 4 bases and 0 bases, there was a span of 13 bases.

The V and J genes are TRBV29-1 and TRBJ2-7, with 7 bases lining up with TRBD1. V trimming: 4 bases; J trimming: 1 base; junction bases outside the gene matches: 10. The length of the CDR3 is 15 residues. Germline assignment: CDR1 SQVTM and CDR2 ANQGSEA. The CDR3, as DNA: TGCAGCGTTGTAGGGGGCAGGGATAGTTCCTACGAGCAGTACTTC. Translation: CSVVGGRDSSYEQYF.